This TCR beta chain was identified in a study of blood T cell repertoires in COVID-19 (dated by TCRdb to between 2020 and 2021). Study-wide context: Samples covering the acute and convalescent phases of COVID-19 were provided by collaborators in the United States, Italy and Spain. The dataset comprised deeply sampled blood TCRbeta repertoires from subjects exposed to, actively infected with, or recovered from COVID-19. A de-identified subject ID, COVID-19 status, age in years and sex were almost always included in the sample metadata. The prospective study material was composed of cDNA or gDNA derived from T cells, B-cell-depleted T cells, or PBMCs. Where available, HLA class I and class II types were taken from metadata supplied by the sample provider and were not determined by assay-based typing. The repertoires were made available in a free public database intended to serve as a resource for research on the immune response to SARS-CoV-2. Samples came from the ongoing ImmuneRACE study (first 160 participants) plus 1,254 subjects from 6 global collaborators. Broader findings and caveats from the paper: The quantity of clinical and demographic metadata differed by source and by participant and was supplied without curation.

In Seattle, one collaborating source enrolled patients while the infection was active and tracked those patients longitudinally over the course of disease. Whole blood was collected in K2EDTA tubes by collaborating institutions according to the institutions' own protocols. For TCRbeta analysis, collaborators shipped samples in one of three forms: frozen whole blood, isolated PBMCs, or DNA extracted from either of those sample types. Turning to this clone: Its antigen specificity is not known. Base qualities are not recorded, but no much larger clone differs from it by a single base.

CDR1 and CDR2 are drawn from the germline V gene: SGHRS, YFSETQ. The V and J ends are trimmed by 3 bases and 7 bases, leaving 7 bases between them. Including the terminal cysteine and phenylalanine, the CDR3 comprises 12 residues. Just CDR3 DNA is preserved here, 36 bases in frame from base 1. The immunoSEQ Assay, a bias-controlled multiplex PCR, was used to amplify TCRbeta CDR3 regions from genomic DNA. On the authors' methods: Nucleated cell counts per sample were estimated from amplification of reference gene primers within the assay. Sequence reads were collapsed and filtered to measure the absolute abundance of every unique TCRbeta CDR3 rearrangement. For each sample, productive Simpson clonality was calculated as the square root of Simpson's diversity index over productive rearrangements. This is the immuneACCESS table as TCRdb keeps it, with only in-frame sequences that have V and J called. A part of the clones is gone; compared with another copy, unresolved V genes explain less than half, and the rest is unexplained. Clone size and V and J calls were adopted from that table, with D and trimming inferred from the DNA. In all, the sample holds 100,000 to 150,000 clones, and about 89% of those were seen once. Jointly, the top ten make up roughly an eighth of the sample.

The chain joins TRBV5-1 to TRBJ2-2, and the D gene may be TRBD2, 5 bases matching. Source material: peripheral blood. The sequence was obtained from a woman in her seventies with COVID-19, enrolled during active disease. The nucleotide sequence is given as TGCGCCAGCAGCTGGGGAGTCGGGGAGCTGTTTTTT. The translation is CASSWGVGELFF.